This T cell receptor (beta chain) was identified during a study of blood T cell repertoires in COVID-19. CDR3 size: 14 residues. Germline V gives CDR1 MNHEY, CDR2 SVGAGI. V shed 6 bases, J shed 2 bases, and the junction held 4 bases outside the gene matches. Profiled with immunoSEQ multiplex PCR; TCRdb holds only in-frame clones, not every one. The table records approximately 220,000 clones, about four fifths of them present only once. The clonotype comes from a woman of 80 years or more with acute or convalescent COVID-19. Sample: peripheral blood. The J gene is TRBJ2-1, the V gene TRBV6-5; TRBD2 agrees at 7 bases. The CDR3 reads CASSGSGAYNEQFF. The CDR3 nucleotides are TGTGCCAGCAGCGGGAGCGGGGCCTACAATGAGCAGTTCTTC.